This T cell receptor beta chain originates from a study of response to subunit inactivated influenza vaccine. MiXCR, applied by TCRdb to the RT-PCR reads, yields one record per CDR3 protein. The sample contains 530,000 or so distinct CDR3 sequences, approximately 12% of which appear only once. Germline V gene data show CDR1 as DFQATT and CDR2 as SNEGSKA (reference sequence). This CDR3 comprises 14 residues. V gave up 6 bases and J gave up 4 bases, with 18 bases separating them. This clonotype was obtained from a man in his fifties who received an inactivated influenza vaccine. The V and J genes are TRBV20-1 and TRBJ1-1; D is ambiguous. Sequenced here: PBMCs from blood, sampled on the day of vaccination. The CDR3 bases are TGCAGTGCCCCAAATTTTCTGGTTGGCACTGAAGCTTTCTTT. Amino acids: CSAPNFLVGTEAFF.